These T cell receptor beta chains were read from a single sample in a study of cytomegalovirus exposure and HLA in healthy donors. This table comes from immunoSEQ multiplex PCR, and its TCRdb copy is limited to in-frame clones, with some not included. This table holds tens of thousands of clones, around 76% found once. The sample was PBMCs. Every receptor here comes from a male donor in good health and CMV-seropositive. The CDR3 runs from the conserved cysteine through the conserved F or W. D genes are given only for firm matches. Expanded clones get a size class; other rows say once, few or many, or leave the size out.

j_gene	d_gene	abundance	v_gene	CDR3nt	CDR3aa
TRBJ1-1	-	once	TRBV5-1	TGCGCCAGCAGCTTGGTAGTAGGGAGCATGAACACTGAAGCTTTCTTT	CASSLVVGSMNTEAFF
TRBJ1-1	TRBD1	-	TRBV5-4	TGTGCCAGCAGCCAACCCCGGACAGGGAGGGCGAACACTGAAGCTTTCTTT	CASSQPRTGRANTEAFF
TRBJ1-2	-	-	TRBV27	TGTGCCAGCAGTTTATCGTCGGACAGCCTGAATTACTATGGCTACACCTTC	CASSLSSDSLNYYGYTF
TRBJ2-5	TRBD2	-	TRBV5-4	TGTGCCAGCAGCTTCGGGGGGGAGGTTCGCGAGACCCAGTACTTC	CASSFGGEVRETQYF
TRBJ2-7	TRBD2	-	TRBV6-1	TGTGCCAGCAGCACACTAGCGAACTACGAGCAGTACTTC	CASSTLANYEQYF
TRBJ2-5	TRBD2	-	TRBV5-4	TGTGCCAGCCGGGGGGGAGGCCCGGTAGGACAAGAGACCCAGTACTTC	CASRGGGPVGQETQYF
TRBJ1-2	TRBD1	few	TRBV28	TGTGCCAGCAGTGGACAGGGTCAAGGCTATGGCTACACCTTC	CASSGQGQGYGYTF
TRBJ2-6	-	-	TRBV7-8	TGTGCCAGCAGCCGGGACACATATCCCCCTGGGGCCAACGTCCTGACTTTC	CASSRDTYPPGANVLTF
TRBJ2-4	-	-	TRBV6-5	TGTGCCAGCAGTTCCAACAGGGTTCCAGCCAAAAACATTCAGTACTTC	CASSSNRVPAKNIQYF
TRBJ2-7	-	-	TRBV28	TGTGCCAGCAGTTCCGGATCCGAGGGTTCCTACGAGCAGTACTTC	CASSSGSEGSYEQYF
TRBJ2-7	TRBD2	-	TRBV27	TGTGCCAGCAGTTTCGGCCTAGCGGGAACGTACGAGCAGTACTTC	CASSFGLAGTYEQYF
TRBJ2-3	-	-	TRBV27	TGTGCCAGCAGTCAACAGGGACTACCAAAGAGCACAGATACGCAGTATTTT	CASSQQGLPKSTDTQYF
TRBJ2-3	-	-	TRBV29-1	TGCAGCGTGAGACAGAAGCTCACAGATACGCAGTATTTT	CSVRQKLTDTQYF
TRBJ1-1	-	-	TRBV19	TGTGCCAGTAGTATAGGGACAGTGGAAGCTTTCTTT	CASSIGTVEAFF
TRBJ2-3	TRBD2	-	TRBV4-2	TGTGCCAGCAGCCAAGACCGCGGCGGGGGGGCAGATACGCAGTATTTT	CASSQDRGGGADTQYF
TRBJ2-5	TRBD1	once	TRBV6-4	TGTGCCAGCAGTGAAACGACAGGGGCAGAGACCCAGTACTTC	CASSETTGAETQYF
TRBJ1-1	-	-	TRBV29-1	TGCAGCGTTGAAGATCAGAGACGCAGGGCTTTCTTT	CSVEDQRRRAFF
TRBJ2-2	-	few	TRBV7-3	TGTGCCAGCAGCTCCTTGACTAAGCGGGCGGACACCGGGGAGCTGTTTTTT	CASSSLTKRADTGELFF
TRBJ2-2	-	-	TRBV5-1	TGCGCCAGCCGCCTTGTTTTCAGGGCACCGAACACCGGGGAGCTGTTTTTT	CASRLVFRAPNTGELFF
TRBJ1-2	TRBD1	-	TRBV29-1	TGCAGCGTGGGACAGAAACTCGCCTATGGCTACACCTTC	CSVGQKLAYGYTF
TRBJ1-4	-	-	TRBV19	TGTGCCAGTATTCCCACAGGCCGTACAACTAATGAAAAACTGTTTTTT	CASIPTGRTTNEKLFF
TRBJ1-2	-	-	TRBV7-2	TGTGCCAGCAGCTTAGCTTTGACACAAACTAACTATGGCTACACCTTC	CASSLALTQTNYGYTF
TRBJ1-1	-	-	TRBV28	TGTGCCAGCAGTTCCCCGCAGGGGAACACTGAAGCTTTCTTT	CASSSPQGNTEAFF
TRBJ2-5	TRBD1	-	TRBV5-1	TGCGCCAGCAGCTTAACACAGGGGCAAGAGACCCAGTACTTC	CASSLTQGQETQYF
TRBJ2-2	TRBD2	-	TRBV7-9	TGTGCCACCGACCCAGCGGGAGTGTACACCGGGGAGCTGTTTTTT	CATDPAGVYTGELFF
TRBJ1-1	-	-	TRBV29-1	TGCAGCGTTGTTGGACAGAACACTGAAGCTTTCTTT	CSVVGQNTEAFF
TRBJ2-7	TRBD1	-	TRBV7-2	TGTGCCAGCAGCCTCCGGGACAGGGTTGTCTACGAGCAGTACTTC	CASSLRDRVVYEQYF
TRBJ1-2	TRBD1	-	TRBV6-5	TGTGCCAGCAGCGAACAGGGGGATGGCTACACCTTC	CASSEQGDGYTF
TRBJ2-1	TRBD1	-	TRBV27	TGTGCCAGCAGTCCACTAGGACAGGGGGCGTCCTACAATGAGCAGTTCTTC	CASSPLGQGASYNEQFF
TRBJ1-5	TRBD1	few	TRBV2	TGTGCCAGCAGTGTGGAGACAGGGGGCAACAGCAATCAGCCCCAGCATTTT	CASSVETGGNSNQPQHF
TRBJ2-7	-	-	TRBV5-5	TGTGCCAGCCTCGGAGGGCCGGTCAGCTACGAGCAGTACTTC	CASLGGPVSYEQYF
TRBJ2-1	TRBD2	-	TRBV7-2	TGTGCCAGCAGCCGCGCGGGAGCGGGGGGCTACAATGAGCAGTTCTTC	CASSRAGAGGYNEQFF
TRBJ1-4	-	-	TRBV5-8	TGTGCCAGCAGCCAAGAACGGGGGGCAGCCGGAAAACTGTTTTTT	CASSQERGAAGKLFF
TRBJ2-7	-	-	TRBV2	TGTGCCAGCATCCCACAGGGAAACGAGCAGTACTTC	CASIPQGNEQYF
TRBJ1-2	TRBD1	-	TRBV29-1	TGCAGCGTTGAGCGGGACAGGGAAAGGTTTTGGCAGGGCTACACCTTC	CSVERDRERFWQGYTF
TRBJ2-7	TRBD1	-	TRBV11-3	TGTGCCAGCAGCCTCGGGACAGGGAATCCCTACGAGCAGTACTTC	CASSLGTGNPYEQYF
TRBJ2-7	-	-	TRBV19	TGTGCCAGTAGACGGGACTCCTACTACGTCGAGCAGTACTTC	CASRRDSYYVEQYF
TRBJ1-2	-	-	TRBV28	TGTGCCAGCAGGTCCGGGAGCCCTAGCTACACCTTC	CASRSGSPSYTF
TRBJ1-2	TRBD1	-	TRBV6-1	TGTGCCAGCAGCCCCGGGACAGTATATGGCTACACCTTC	CASSPGTVYGYTF
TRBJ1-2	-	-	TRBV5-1	TGCGCCAGCATACTTGTATCATATGGCTACACCTTC	CASILVSYGYTF
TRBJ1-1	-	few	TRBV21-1	TGTGCCAGCAGCAAAACGTTGGGTGGGGGGAAAAAGTGGGAAGCTTTCTTT	CASSKTLGGGKKWEAFF
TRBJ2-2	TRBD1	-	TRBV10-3	TGTGCCATCAGTGAAACGCTAGACAGGGTAAACACCGGGGAGCTGTTTTTT	CAISETLDRVNTGELFF